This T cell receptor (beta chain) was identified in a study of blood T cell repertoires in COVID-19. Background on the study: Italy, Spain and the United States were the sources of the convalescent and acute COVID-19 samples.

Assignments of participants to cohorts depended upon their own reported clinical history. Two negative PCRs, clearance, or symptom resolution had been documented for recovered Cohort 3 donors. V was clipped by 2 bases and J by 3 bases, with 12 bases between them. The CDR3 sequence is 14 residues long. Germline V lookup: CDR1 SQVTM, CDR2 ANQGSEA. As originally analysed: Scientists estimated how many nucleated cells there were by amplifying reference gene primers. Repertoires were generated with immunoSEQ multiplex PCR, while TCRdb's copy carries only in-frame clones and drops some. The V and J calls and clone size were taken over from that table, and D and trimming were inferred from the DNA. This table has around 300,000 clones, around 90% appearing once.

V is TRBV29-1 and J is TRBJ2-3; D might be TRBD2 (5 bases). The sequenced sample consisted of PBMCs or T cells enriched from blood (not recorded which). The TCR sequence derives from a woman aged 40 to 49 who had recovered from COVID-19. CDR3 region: CSVEYRGSTDTQYF. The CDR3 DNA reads TGCAGCGTTGAATACCGAGGGAGTACAGATACGCAGTATTTT.